These T cell receptor beta chains were read from a single sample in a study of metastatic and nonmetastatic thyroid tumors. TCRdb re-called clones via MiXCR from the PCR reads. The data show about 30,000 clones, 10% to 11% seen once. The specimen sequenced was blood. Receptors were obtained from a female donor with papillary thyroid cancer or a benign thyroid nodule (not recorded which). Some clones in this sample may be carry-over from other donors' samples. CDR3s include the opening cysteine and the closing phenylalanine or tryptophan. D genes are given only for firm matches. Not every row has a clone size; where given, it reads once, few, many or a size class.

size,length,V,D,J,DNA,CDR3
-,15,TRBV9,TRBD1,TRBJ2-2,TGTGCCAGCAGCATGGGACAGGGAGGCGTCGGGGAGCTGTTTTTT,CASSMGQGGVGELFF
many,13,TRBV27,-,TRBJ2-2,TGTGCCAGCAGTTTATACGGTACCGGGGAGCTGTTTTTT,CASSLYGTGELFF
many,13,TRBV18,TRBD1,TRBJ1-2,TGTGCCAGCTCACCGACAGGGTGGCTAGGCTACACCTTC,CASSPTGWLGYTF
-,15,TRBV11-3,-,TRBJ2-3,TGTGCCAGCAGTTTAAGGATTTGGGGCACAGATACGCAGTATTTT,CASSLRIWGTDTQYF
few,18,TRBV4-2,TRBD2,TRBJ2-3,TGTGCCAGCAGCCAAGATACCCGGACTAGCGGGGGGACAGATACGCAGTATTTT,CASSQDTRTSGGTDTQYF
many,11,TRBV6-2/TRBV6-3,-,TRBJ2-1,TGTGCCGGGGGCCTATTAAATGAGCAGTTCTTC,CAGGLLNEQFF
many,14,TRBV5-4,TRBD1,TRBJ1-1,TGTGCCAGCAGCGACAGGGGATCTGGAACTGAAGCTTTCTTT,CASSDRGSGTEAFF
many,15,TRBV13,-,TRBJ2-2,TGTGCCAGCAGCCAGCCGGGAGTTCGCACCGGGGAGCTGTTTTTT,CASSQPGVRTGELFF
many,15,TRBV6-2/TRBV6-3,-,TRBJ1-1,TGTGCCAGCCGAACCTTCTGGCCTTCGGACACTGAAGCTTTCTTT,CASRTFWPSDTEAFF
many,15,TRBV7-2,TRBD2,TRBJ2-3,TGTGCCAGCAGCTTAGCCCTAGCGGGCACAGATACGCAGTATTTT,CASSLALAGTDTQYF
many,16,TRBV5-6,TRBD2,TRBJ2-1,TGTGCCAGCAGTTTCGCCGGGACTAGCGGTCGACATGAGCAGTTCTTC,CASSFAGTSGRHEQFF
many,15,TRBV12-3/TRBV12-4,-,TRBJ2-2,TGTGCCAGCAGCCGCCCCCCCATGAACACCGGGGAGCTGTTTTTT,CASSRPPMNTGELFF
many,12,TRBV10-3,TRBD1,TRBJ2-3,TGTGCCATCAATACAGGGGCAGATACGCAGTATTTT,CAINTGADTQYF
many,14,TRBV2,TRBD1,TRBJ1-2,TGTGCCAGCACCGAGGACAGGGATCGCTATGGCTACACCTTC,CASTEDRDRYGYTF
many,12,TRBV29-1,-,TRBJ2-7,TGCAGCGTTACCCGGAACTCCTACGAGCAGTACTTC,CSVTRNSYEQYF
many,16,TRBV7-2,TRBD2,TRBJ2-3,TGTGCCAGCAGCTTAGCCGGGCTAGCGGGAGGAGATACGCAGTATTTT,CASSLAGLAGGDTQYF
-,13,TRBV12-3/TRBV12-4,TRBD2,TRBJ2-5,TGTGCCTCTCGAGCGGGAAACCGGGAGACCCAGTACTTC,CASRAGNRETQYF
many,14,TRBV18,-,TRBJ1-1,TGTGCCAGCTCACCAACAGGATTAAACACTGAAGCTTTCTTT,CASSPTGLNTEAFF
many,16,TRBV11-1,-,TRBJ2-2,TGTGCCAGCAGCACAGCCGGGACTTCAAACACCGGGGAGCTGTTTTTT,CASSTAGTSNTGELFF
few,15,TRBV28,-,TRBJ1-1,TGTGCCAGCAGTCAACTCGCAAGGGGGGCAGCAGTTGCTTTCTTT,CASSQLARGAAVAFF
-,18,TRBV19,-,TRBJ1-5,TGTGCCAGTAGTATGCGGAGGACCGGACCTTATAGCAATCAGCCCCAGCATTTT,CASSMRRTGPYSNQPQHF
many,15,TRBV19,TRBD2,TRBJ2-1,TGTGCCAGTAGTATCGGGCTAGCGGGAAACAATGAGCAGTTCTTC,CASSIGLAGNNEQFF
many,13,TRBV6-5,-,TRBJ1-5,TGTGCCAGCAGTTACTCGACCGATCAGCCCCAGCATTTT,CASSYSTDQPQHF
-,15,TRBV28,-,TRBJ1-2,TGTGCCAGCAGAGAGGGGCGGGGTTGGGGTTATGGCTACACCTTC,CASREGRGWGYGYTF
-,14,TRBV6-4,TRBD2,TRBJ2-3,TGTGCCAGCAGTGACGGGGGGGACACAGATACGCAGTATTTT,CASSDGGDTDTQYF
-,16,TRBV7-8,-,TRBJ1-5,TGTGCCAGCAGCTCCCAAGGGCTTTATAGCAATCAGCCCCAGCATTTT,CASSSQGLYSNQPQHF
few,15,TRBV6-5,-,TRBJ2-1,TGTGCCAGCAGTTACCCTTCTGGGGGTTACAATGAGCAGTTCTTC,CASSYPSGGYNEQFF
many,14,TRBV6-5,-,TRBJ2-3,TGTGCCAGCAGTTACTCGCCAGGCACAGATACGCAGTATTTT,CASSYSPGTDTQYF
many,16,TRBV11-2,-,TRBJ1-6,TGTGCCAGCAGCCTACAGGGTAACTCCTATAATTCACCCCTCCACTTT,CASSLQGNSYNSPLHF
many,15,TRBV5-4,TRBD1,TRBJ1-4,TGTGCCAGCAGCCCCCGGGGACAGATCGGTGAAAAACTGTTTTTT,CASSPRGQIGEKLFF
many,17,TRBV10-3,-,TRBJ2-2,TGTGCCATCAGTGAGGACCCTACGGGATTAGGCACCGGGGAGCTGTTTTTT,CAISEDPTGLGTGELFF
few,15,TRBV5-1,-,TRBJ1-4,TGCGCCAGCAGCCCGGGGATCGACCTGAAAGAAAAACTGTTTTTT,CASSPGIDLKEKLFF
many,12,TRBV18,-,TRBJ2-5,TGTGCCAGCTCACCAGCGGCAGAGACCCAGTACTTC,CASSPAAETQYF
many,18,TRBV3-1,TRBD2,TRBJ2-1,TGTGCCAGCAGTGTCACTGTATCGGGAGGGCCCCCCTACAATGAGCAGTTCTTC,CASSVTVSGGPPYNEQFF
many,19,TRBV9,TRBD2,TRBJ2-1,TGTGCCAGCAGCGAGGGGGGACTAGCGGGAGGGACACCTCAGGATGAGCAGTTCTTC,CASSEGGLAGGTPQDEQFF
many,16,TRBV12-3/TRBV12-4,TRBD1,TRBJ1-3,TGTGCCAGCAGTCCACCGACAGGGGACTCTGGAAACACCATATATTTT,CASSPPTGDSGNTIYF
few,15,TRBV6-2/TRBV6-3,-,TRBJ2-3,TGTGCCAGCGGTTACTCGCACAGGGACACAGATACTCAGTATTTT,CASGYSHRDTDTQYF
few,12,TRBV3-1,-,TRBJ2-2,TGTGCCAGCAGCTACAGCGGCGGGGAGCTGTTTTTT,CASSYSGGELFF
many,15,TRBV2,-,TRBJ2-6,TGTGCCAGCAGTAGGACAGTTGGTGGGGCCAACGTCCTGACTTTC,CASSRTVGGANVLTF
many,16,TRBV18,-,TRBJ2-5,TGTGCCAGCTCACCACCTAGGACAGACCCTCAAGAGACCCAGTACTTC,CASSPPRTDPQETQYF
many,15,TRBV7-9,TRBD1,TRBJ1-6,TGTGCCAGCAGCCTTCAGGGGGGGCAGGGTTCACCCCTCCACTTT,CASSLQGGQGSPLHF
many,16,TRBV20-1,TRBD2,TRBJ2-1,TGCAGTGCTTCGTCTATAGCGGGAGGCCTCTACAATGAGCAGTTCTTC,CSASSIAGGLYNEQFF
many,14,TRBV19,-,TRBJ2-1,TGTGCCAGTACCGACGGGGCGTCCTACAATGAGCAGTTCTTC,CASTDGASYNEQFF
many,14,TRBV9,-,TRBJ1-1,TGTGCCAGCAGCGTTACAGGGTTGAACACTGAAGCTTTCTTT,CASSVTGLNTEAFF
-,15,TRBV28,TRBD2,TRBJ2-7,TGTGCCAGCAGCGCACCGTCCGGGGGAGGGATCGAACAGTACTTC,CASSAPSGGGIEQYF
many,14,TRBV7-2,TRBD1,TRBJ2-3,TGTGCCAGCAGGACCGACAGGGCCGCAGATACGCAGTATTTT,CASRTDRAADTQYF
many,15,TRBV14,-,TRBJ1-3,TGTGCCAGCAGCCAAGACGGGGGAGCTGGAAACACCATATATTTT,CASSQDGGAGNTIYF
many,15,TRBV7-2,-,TRBJ2-3,TGTGCCAGCAGCTTAGCCGGGGGTAGCACAGATACGCAGTATTTT,CASSLAGGSTDTQYF
many,15,TRBV7-2,TRBD2,TRBJ2-3,TGTGCCAGCAGCTTAGGAGCGGGAGTGACAGATACGCAGTATTTT,CASSLGAGVTDTQYF
many,16,TRBV9,TRBD2,TRBJ2-1,TGTGCCAGCAGCGCTCCCCTAGCGGGAGATGACAATGAGCAGTTCTTC,CASSAPLAGDDNEQFF
many,13,TRBV19,-,TRBJ2-2,TGTGCCAGTAGTAGTCTGAACACCGGGGAGCTGTTTTTT,CASSSLNTGELFF
many,13,TRBV20-1,-,TRBJ1-2,TGCAGTGCTAGAGATGAGAGGGTATCCGGCTACACCTTC,CSARDERVSGYTF
many,15,TRBV4-1,-,TRBJ2-7,TGCGCCAGCAGCCAAGGACGGGTAACGGGATACGAGCAGTACTTC,CASSQGRVTGYEQYF
many,17,TRBV7-6,TRBD2,TRBJ2-2,TGTGCCAGCAGCTTAATACAAGCTAGCGGGAGGGCCGGGGAGCTGTTTTTT,CASSLIQASGRAGELFF
many,16,TRBV11-2,-,TRBJ1-3,TGTGCCAGCACCATAAGGCCCTCCAGCTCTGGAAACACCATATATTTT,CASTIRPSSSGNTIYF
-,14,TRBV7-3,-,TRBJ2-3,TGTGCCAGCAGCCTGGAACCTACGAGGGATACGCAGTATTTT,CASSLEPTRDTQYF
many,14,TRBV4-3,-,TRBJ2-7,TGCGCCAGCAGCCAAGAAATCGGCCCCTACGAGCAGTACTTC,CASSQEIGPYEQYF